These 8 T cell receptor beta chains originate from one sample sequenced in a study of blood T cell repertoires in COVID-19. Libraries were prepared by immunoSEQ multiplex PCR; TCRdb keeps only in-frame clonotypes and omits some of them. The sample yields 55,000 to 65,000 clones, roughly 89% seen once. Sample: peripheral blood. These receptors were taken from a human donor in a cohort sampled during active COVID-19.

This chain links TRBV7-3 with TRBJ1-4, with 9 bases fitting TRBD1. Germline CDR1 SGHTA, CDR2 FQGTGA. The CDR3 sequence is 14 residues long. The ends lost 5 bases at V and 7 bases at J; junction bases unmatched: 5. The CDR3 bases are TGTGCCAGCAGCGCGACAGGGGGACGTGAAAAACTGTTTTTT. Translated: CASSATGGREKLFF. The entire variable domain, with the rest obtained from reference TRBV7-3 and TRBJ1-4, is as follows: GAGVSQTPSNKVTEKGKYVELRCDPISGHTALYWYRQSLGQGPEFLIYFQGTGAADDSGLPNDRFFAVRPEGSVSTLKIQRTERGDSAVYLCASSATGGREKLFFGSGTQLSVL.

This chain connects TRBV3-1 (or the pseudogene TRBV3-2) to TRBJ2-1; tentative D call: TRBD2 (6 bases). CDR3 length: 13 residues. V dropped 5 bases and J dropped 5 bases, with 10 bases sitting between them. The germline gives CDR1 LGHDT, CDR2 YNNKEL (reference sequence). The CDR3 is CASSVGGNNEQFF. The CDR3 bases are TGTGCCAGCAGCGTTGGGGGGAACAATGAGCAGTTCTTC.

This clone was seen just once. This chain uses TRBV11-2 with TRBJ1-1; D is possibly TRBD1 (6 bases). The length of the CDR3 is 16 residues. Germline assignment: CDR1 SGHAT and CDR2 FQNNGV. Trimming took 4 bases from V and 5 from J, leaving 20 bases between them. The CDR3 DNA reads TGTGCCAGCAGCTCACCGGCAGGGGCCCTTGGAACTGAAGCTTTCTTT. It codes for CASSSPAGALGTEAFF.

Written as DNA, the CDR3 is TGTGCCAGCAGCTTGTTCGGACAGGGGGCAGCGTATGGCTACACCTTC. Amino acids: CASSLFGQGAAYGYTF. This chain joins TRBV5-6 and TRBJ1-2, with TRBD1 identical over 11 bases. Germline V gene data show CDR1 as SGHDT and CDR2 as YYEEEE. The CDR3 loop spans 16 amino acids. Trimming took 1 base from V and 5 from J; bases not matched to a gene: 7.

This chain joins TRBV29-1 and TRBJ1-2; possible D gene TRBD1, 5 bases. Germline-derived CDR1 and CDR2 are SQVTM and ANQGSEA. Trimming took 7 bases from V and 8 from J, leaving 17 bases between them. This CDR3 has 12 residues. This chain's CDR3 is CSADGGVEGYTF. The CDR3 DNA is TGCAGCGCCGACGGGGGGGTTGAGGGCTACACCTTC.

V is TRBV6-1 and J is TRBJ2-7, with TRBD1 as a possible D gene (6 bases). Germline V gives CDR1 MNHNS, CDR2 SASEGT. The CDR3 has 15 amino acids. The V gene lost 3 bases and the J gene lost 2 bases, with 14 bases spanning the gap. The CDR3 DNA sequence: TGTGCCAGCAGTGATGGGCAGGGACATACCTACGAGCAGTACTTC. Residues: CASSDGQGHTYEQYF.

The chain carries TRBV5-1 and TRBJ2-5; TRBD2 matches 12 bases. Trimming cost V 0 bases and J 4 bases; bases outside gene matches: 7. The germline CDR1 and CDR2 sequences are SGHRS and YFSETQ. This CDR3 is built from 17 residues. The CDR3 reads CASSLVASGGAGETQYF. The CDR3 DNA reads TGCGCCAGCAGCTTGGTGGCTAGCGGGGGGGCCGGAGAGACCCAGTACTTC.

The V gene is TRBV11-2, the J gene TRBJ2-7; D is perhaps TRBD1 (6 bases). Germline V gene lookup returns CDR1 SGHAT and CDR2 FQNNGV. Trimming took off 5 bases at V and 2 bases at J, with 13 bases between the two ends. The CDR3 sequence is 14 residues long. The CDR3 is CASSPDSPTYEQYF. The DNA of the CDR3 is TGTGCCAGCAGCCCGGACAGCCCCACCTACGAGCAGTACTTC.